This T cell receptor beta chain was identified in a study of shared clonotypes between healthy human individuals. In the case of this clone: Its antigen is not known.

Some clones are missing from TCRdb's copy, which holds only in-frame ones; the method was immunoSEQ multiplex PCR. The table shows approximately 2.1 million clones, with 85% to 95% occurring only once. Overall study findings and caveats: Non-shared clonotypes displayed generation probabilities falling below those of clonotypes present in all four donors.

This CDR3 has 14 amino acids. V lost 5 bases, J lost 4 bases, and 6 bases stayed unmatched. Germline-derived CDR1 and CDR2 are SQVTM and ANQGSEA. This clonotype originated in a man between 18 and 35 years old in good health. Some clones in this sample may be carry-over from other donors' samples. This chain links TRBV29-1 with TRBJ2-3; the match to TRBD2 covers 10 bases. The specimen sequenced was naive CD4+ T cells from PBMCs. The subset is: CD45RA+ positively selected. The chain's CDR3 is CSVLPGLASDTQYF. The CDR3 nucleotides are TGCAGCGTTCTTCCGGGACTAGCGTCAGATACGCAGTATTTT.